This TCR beta chain was observed in a study of T cell repertoires in aging, cancer and after chemotherapy. Study-level results: In healthy donors, age-related TCR diversity loss mainly reflected lost richness. Across the chemotherapy interval, each cancer cohort showed higher median generation probability, suggesting thymic rebound. No conclusions about immunological memory after chemotherapy can be drawn from the repertoire data.

A mixed TRB-A/B primer pool amplified rearranged TRB by multiplex touch-down PCR. TCRdb analysed the multiplex PCR reads with MiXCR anew, one entry per CDR3 protein. The sample has about 6,000 distinct CDR3 sequences; approximately 22% are singletons. This clonotype is labeled medium-sized. Its cognate antigen is unknown. Amplification of TCR beta used genomic DNA extracted from peripheral blood. Trimming removed 0 bases at V and 3 bases at J, with 5 bases between. Germline V gives CDR1 LNHNV, CDR2 YYDKDF (reference sequence). The CDR3 loop spans 13 amino acids. This receptor was obtained from a human donor in good health. Source material: blood. This chain links TRBV15 with TRBJ1-1; D remains ambiguous. Here the CDR3 reads CATSRDVYTEAFF. CDR3 DNA: TGTGCCACCAGCAGAGATGTTTACACTGAAGCTTTCTTT.